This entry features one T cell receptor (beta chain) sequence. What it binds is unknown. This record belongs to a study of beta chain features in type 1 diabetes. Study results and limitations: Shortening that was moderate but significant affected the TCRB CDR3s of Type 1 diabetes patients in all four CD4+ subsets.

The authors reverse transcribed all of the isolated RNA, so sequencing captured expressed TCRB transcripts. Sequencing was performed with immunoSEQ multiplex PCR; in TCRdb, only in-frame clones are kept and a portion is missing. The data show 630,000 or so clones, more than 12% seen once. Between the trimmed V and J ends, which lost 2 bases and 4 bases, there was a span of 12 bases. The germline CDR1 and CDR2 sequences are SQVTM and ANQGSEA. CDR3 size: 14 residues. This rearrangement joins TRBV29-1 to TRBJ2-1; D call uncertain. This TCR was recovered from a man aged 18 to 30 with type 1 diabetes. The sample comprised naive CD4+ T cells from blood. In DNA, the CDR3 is TGCAGCGTTGAACGACGATTCTCTTACAATGAGCAGTTCTTC. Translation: CSVERRFSYNEQFF.